This TCR beta chain originates from a study of blood T cell repertoires in COVID-19. Study in general: There were acute and convalescent COVID-19 samples, and they came from the United States, Italy and Spain. PBMCs, B-cell-depleted T cells, or T cells were the source of the cDNA or gDNA that made up the material.

The length of the CDR3 is 14 residues. Trimming removed 5 bases from V and 3 bases from J, with 14 bases in between. The germline gives CDR1 MDHEN, CDR2 SYDVKM. Study processing details: Amplification of reference gene primers was used by the study to estimate nucleated cell counts. Only in-frame clones appear in the TCRdb table, and some are missing; sequencing was by immunoSEQ multiplex PCR. That table furnishes V, J and clone size, whereas the DNA furnished D and trimming. Among a few hundred thousand clones listed, approximately 89% were seen once. This sequence joins TRBV28 and TRBJ2-7; tentative D call: TRBD2 (6 bases). Sequenced input: peripheral blood. The clonotype comes from a woman aged 50 to 60 with acute or convalescent COVID-19. The DNA for the CDR3 is TGTGCCAGCAGTATCGTCCAGGGACTCTACGAGCAGTACTTC. Amino acid sequence: CASSIVQGLYEQYF.